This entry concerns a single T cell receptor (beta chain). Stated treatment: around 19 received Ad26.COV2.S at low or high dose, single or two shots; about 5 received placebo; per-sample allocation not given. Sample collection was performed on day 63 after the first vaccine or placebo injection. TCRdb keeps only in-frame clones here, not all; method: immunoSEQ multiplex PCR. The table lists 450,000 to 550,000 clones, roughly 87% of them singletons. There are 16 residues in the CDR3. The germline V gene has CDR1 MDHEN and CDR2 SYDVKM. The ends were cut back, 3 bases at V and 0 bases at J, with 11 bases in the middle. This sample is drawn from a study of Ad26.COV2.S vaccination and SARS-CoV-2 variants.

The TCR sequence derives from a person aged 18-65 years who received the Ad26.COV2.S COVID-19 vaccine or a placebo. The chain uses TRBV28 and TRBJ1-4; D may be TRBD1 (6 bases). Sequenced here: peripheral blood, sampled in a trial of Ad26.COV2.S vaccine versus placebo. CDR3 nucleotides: TGTGCCAGCAGTTTGGGGGCCTGGTCAACTAATGAAAAACTGTTTTTT. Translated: CASSLGAWSTNEKLFF.